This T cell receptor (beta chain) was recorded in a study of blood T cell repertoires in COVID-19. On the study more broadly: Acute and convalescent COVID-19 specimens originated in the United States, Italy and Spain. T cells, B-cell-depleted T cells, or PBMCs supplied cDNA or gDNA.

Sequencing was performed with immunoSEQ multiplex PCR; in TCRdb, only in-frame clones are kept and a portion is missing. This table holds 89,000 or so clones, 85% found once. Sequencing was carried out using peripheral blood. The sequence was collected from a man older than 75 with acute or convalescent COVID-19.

For the CDR3, the DNA is TGTGCCAGCGGGATTGACAGGTCGAGTGTTTCACCCCTCCACTTT. Its translation: CASGIDRSSVSPLHF. The chain recombines TRBV5-4 with TRBJ1-6; perhaps TRBD1 as D (6 bases). Germline V gene data show CDR1 as SGHNT and CDR2 as YYREEE (reference sequence). V shed 7 bases and J shed 9 bases, with 20 bases lying between them. The CDR3 runs 15 residues.